Shown below are 15 T cell receptor beta chains from a single sample sequenced in a study of radiotherapy plus CTLA-4 blockade in lung cancer. Repertoires were generated with immunoSEQ multiplex PCR, while TCRdb's copy carries only in-frame clones and drops some. The sample contains some 87,000 clones, approximately 83% of which appear only once. The sequencing here drew on peripheral blood, taken from a patient treated with radiotherapy plus ipilimumab. These receptors all come from a human donor with non-small cell lung cancer that progressed on radiotherapy plus ipilimumab.

The chain carries TRBV18 and TRBJ1-2; weak D call: TRBD1 (5 bases). The CDR3 consists of 15 residues. Trimming shortened V by 3 bases and J by 4 bases, and 15 bases separated the two germline ends. Germline assignment: CDR1 KGHSH and CDR2 LQKENI. The chain's CDR3 is CASSPPVVRAYGYTF. The DNA for the CDR3 is TGTGCCAGCTCACCCCCGGTAGTCAGGGCCTATGGCTACACCTTC.

V and J are TRBV18 and TRBJ2-1, with D uncertain. Per germline, CDR1 KGHSH and CDR2 LQKENI. Trimming took 1 base from V and 3 from J, leaving 4 bases between them. The CDR3 loop spans 13 amino acids. CDR3 DNA sequence: TGTGCCAGCTCACCACGGGGCTACAATGAGCAGTTCTTC. This gives the protein CASSPRGYNEQFF.

CDR3 sequence: CASSIQRGNYEQYF. The DNA of the CDR3 is TGTGCCAGCAGTATCCAGCGGGGGAACTACGAGCAGTACTTC. The gene calls are TRBV5-4 and TRBJ2-7; 8 nucleotides agree with TRBD2. The V segment lost 5 bases and the J segment 3 bases; nucleotides outside the gene matches: 7. Germline CDR1 reads SGHNT; CDR2 reads YYREEE (reference sequence). This CDR3 spans 14 amino acids.

Only one count was recorded for this clone. The chain has TRBV4-2 and TRBJ1-1, with D unclear. The germline V and J ends were trimmed by 2 bases and 2 bases, with 15 bases remaining between them. CDR3 length equals 16 residues. Germline V gives CDR1 LGHNA, CDR2 YNFKEQ. The CDR3 sequence: CASSQINTALNTEAFF. In DNA, the CDR3 is TGTGCCAGCAGCCAAATTAACACAGCCCTAAACACTGAAGCTTTCTTT.

This chain connects TRBV9 to TRBJ2-5; 8 bases fit TRBD1. CDR3 size: 14 residues. Germline values: CDR1 SGDLS, CDR2 YYNGEE. The V segment lost 5 bases and the J segment 3 bases; nucleotides outside the gene matches: 6. CDR3 nucleotides: TGTGCCAGCAGGGGGACAGGAACGGAAGAGACCCAGTACTTC. Encoded protein: CASRGTGTEETQYF.

The rearrangement joins TRBV5-1 to TRBJ1-2, with 7 bases matching TRBD1. With 3 bases clipped from V and 1 base from J, the junction kept 3 bases outside the gene matches. This CDR3 comprises 14 residues. Germline CDR1 is SGHRS and CDR2 is YFSETQ. This CDR3 reads CASSWGTDNYGYTF. CDR3 in DNA: TGCGCCAGCAGCTGGGGGACAGATAACTATGGCTACACCTTC.

The rearrangement joins TRBV7-2 to TRBJ2-7, with 7 bases that match TRBD1. V trimming: 8 bases; J trimming: 3 bases; junction bases outside the gene matches: 10. Germline V gene lookup returns CDR1 SGHTA and CDR2 FQGNSA. This CDR3 contains 14 residues. This CDR3 is CASSEGTAYYEQYF. The CDR3 DNA reads as TGTGCCAGCTCCGAAGGGACAGCCTACTACGAGCAGTACTTC. The whole variable domain, remainder taken from reference TRBV7-2 and TRBJ2-7, is GAGVSQSPSNKVTEKGKDVELRCDPISGHTALYWYRQSLGQGLEFLIYFQGNSAPDKSGLPSDRFSAERTGGSVSTLTIQRTQQEDSAVYLCASSEGTAYYEQYFGPGTRLTVT.

V usage is TRBV6-1 and J usage is TRBJ1-2; a weak D match, TRBD1 (5 bases). Germline V gives CDR1 MNHNS, CDR2 SASEGT. V lost 0 bases to trimming and J lost 7 bases, with 12 bases between them. The CDR3 is 14 amino acids. The CDR3 sequence: CASSEAAGIRGYTF. The DNA for the CDR3 is TGTGCCAGCAGTGAAGCGGCAGGGATACGTGGCTACACCTTC.

The V gene is TRBV4-1, the J gene TRBJ2-6, with 7 positions matching TRBD2. The CDR3 extends over 18 amino acids. Germline lookup yields CDR1 MGHRA and CDR2 YSYEKL. V shed 1 base, J shed 0 bases, and the junction held 6 bases outside the gene matches. CDR3 DNA: TGCGCCAGCAGCCAAGCCCACCCGGGGGGCTCTGGGGCCAACGTCCTGACTTTC. Translating gives CASSQAHPGGSGANVLTF.

The rearrangement links TRBV5-1 to TRBJ2-2, with 7 bases that match TRBD2. The CDR3 consists of 15 residues. Germline-derived CDR1 and CDR2 are SGHRS and YFSETQ. V shed 4 bases, J shed 3 bases, and the junction held 6 bases outside the gene matches. The CDR3 protein is CASSPRGEYTGELFF. The CDR3 region has the DNA TGCGCCAGCAGCCCCCGGGGGGAGTACACCGGGGAGCTGTTTTTT. The full variable domain, with the rest looked up from reference TRBV5-1 and TRBJ2-2, is KAGVTQTPRYLIKTRGQQVTLSCSPISGHRSVSWYQQTPGQGLQFLFEYFSETQRNKGNFPGRFSGRQFSNSRSEMNVSTLELGDSALYLCASSPRGEYTGELFFGEGSRLTVL.

The chain has TRBV10-3 and TRBJ2-1; D is possibly TRBD2 (5 bases). Germline V gene lookup returns CDR1 ENHRY and CDR2 SYGVKD. V lost 4 bases and J lost 1, with 11 bases in between. The CDR3 extends over 15 amino acids. The CDR3 DNA is TGTGCCATCAGTGGCGGAGGTAGTTCCTACAATGAGCAGTTCTTC. Amino acids: CAISGGGSSYNEQFF.

This sequence joins TRBV5-4 and TRBJ2-1; D gene uncertain. With 0 bases removed from V and 4 bases from J, the gap between germline ends came to 5 bases. Looked up from germline, CDR1 is SGHNT and CDR2 is YYREEE (reference sequence). The CDR3 is 13 amino acids. CDR3 loop: CASSLERYNEQFF. The CDR3 DNA reads TGTGCCAGCAGCTTGGAAAGATACAATGAGCAGTTCTTC. Based on the CDR3 plus reference TRBV5-4 and TRBJ2-1, the full variable domain is ETGVTQSPTHLIKTRGQQVTLRCSSQSGHNTVSWYQQALGQGPQFIFQYYREEENGRGNFPPRFSGLQFPNYSSELNVNALELDDSALYLCASSLERYNEQFFGPGTRLTVL.

The V gene is TRBV28, the J gene TRBJ1-1, with TRBD1 identical over 8 bases. This CDR3 is 16 amino acids long. Germline loops: CDR1 MDHEN, CDR2 SYDVKM. Trimming removed 0 bases from V and 10 bases from J; junction bases left unmatched: 13. The CDR3, as DNA: TGTGCCAGCAGTTTATGGGCAGGGGGCGCATCGTCGCCAGCTTTCTTT. Translating it yields CASSLWAGGASSPAFF.

The chain joins TRBV5-6 to TRBJ2-3; no clear D gene. V lost 2 bases to trimming and J lost 2 bases, with 3 bases between them. CDR3 length: 12 amino acids. The V gene's germline CDR1 is SGHDT and CDR2 YYEEEE. The DNA of the CDR3 is TGTGCCAGCAGCTTCGTCACAGATACGCAGTATTTT. This translates into CASSFVTDTQYF.

This rearrangement joins TRBV9 to TRBJ2-1; 15 nucleotides line up with TRBD2. Trimming at V came to 3 bases and at J to 7 bases, leaving 5 bases not matched to a gene. Germline V gene data show CDR1 as SGDLS and CDR2 as YYNGEE. The length of the CDR3 is 16 residues. This chain's CDR3 is CASSAPGLAGGNEQFF. The CDR3 DNA reads as TGTGCCAGCAGCGCTCCCGGACTAGCGGGGGGGAATGAGCAGTTCTTC. Full variable domain (remainder filled in from reference TRBV9 and TRBJ2-1): DSGVTQTPKHLITATGQRVTLRCSPRSGDLSVYWYQQSLDQGLQFLIQYYNGEERAKGNILERFSAQQFPDLHSELNLSSLELGDSALYFCASSAPGLAGGNEQFFGPGTRLTVL.